These T cell receptor beta chains were read from a single sample in a study of cytomegalovirus exposure and HLA in healthy donors. Profiled with immunoSEQ multiplex PCR; TCRdb holds only in-frame clones, not every one. This sample has approximately 120,000 clones, with more than 95% found just once. Sequenced material: PBMCs. The receptors derive from a man aged 18-30 years in good health and CMV-seronegative. Both conserved end residues are part of each CDR3. D genes are given only for firm matches. The size of a clone is reported for some rows only, either as once, few or many, or as a class for expanded clones.

CDR3aa: CASSLGGGTEGEQYF; CDR3nt: TGTGCCAGCAGCTTAGGAGGGGGGACAGAGGGCGAGCAGTACTTC; abundance: -; j_gene: TRBJ2-7; v_gene: TRBV13; d_gene: -
CDR3aa: CASSALTGLAGNEQFF; CDR3nt: TGTGCCAGCAGCGCCCTCACGGGACTAGCGGGAAATGAGCAGTTCTTC; abundance: -; j_gene: TRBJ2-1; v_gene: TRBV9; d_gene: TRBD2
CDR3aa: CASSLGSGGGAVPVF; CDR3nt: TGTGCCAGCAGCTTAGGCAGCGGAGGGGGCGCCGTACCCGTCTTT; abundance: -; j_gene: TRBJ1-1; v_gene: TRBV13; d_gene: TRBD1
CDR3aa: CASSLLYSGRDEQFF; CDR3nt: TGTGCCAGCAGCCTACTGTATAGCGGTAGGGATGAGCAGTTCTTC; abundance: once; j_gene: TRBJ2-1; v_gene: TRBV11-2; d_gene: -
CDR3aa: CASSLSRASEQYF; CDR3nt: TGTGCCAGCAGTTTATCGCGGGCGAGTGAGCAGTACTTC; abundance: -; j_gene: TRBJ2-7; v_gene: TRBV27; d_gene: -
CDR3aa: CASSNDSPLIPELFF; CDR3nt: TGTGCCAGCAGCAACGACTCGCCTCTCATCCCGGAGCTGTTTTTT; abundance: -; j_gene: TRBJ2-2; v_gene: TRBV7-2; d_gene: -
CDR3aa: CASELGLAGERETQYF; CDR3nt: TGTGCCAGCGAGTTGGGACTAGCGGGAGAGCGGGAGACCCAGTACTTC; abundance: few; j_gene: TRBJ2-5; v_gene: TRBV7-9; d_gene: TRBD2
CDR3aa: CASSEYKVGGGIYEQYF; CDR3nt: TGTGCCAGCAGTGAATATAAGGTGGGGGGGGGTATTTACGAGCAGTACTTC; abundance: -; j_gene: TRBJ2-7; v_gene: TRBV25-1; d_gene: TRBD2
CDR3aa: CASSLTGVDTYEQYF; CDR3nt: TGCGCCAGCAGCTTGACGGGGGTAGATACCTACGAGCAGTACTTC; abundance: once; j_gene: TRBJ2-7; v_gene: TRBV5-1; d_gene: -
CDR3aa: CASTYEADTSNYGYTF; CDR3nt: TGTGCCAGTACGTACGAGGCGGACACTTCTAACTATGGCTACACCTTC; abundance: -; j_gene: TRBJ1-2; v_gene: TRBV19; d_gene: -
CDR3aa: CASSLATGWLNEQFF; CDR3nt: TGTGCCAGCAGCTTGGCGACAGGGTGGCTCAATGAGCAGTTCTTC; abundance: once; j_gene: TRBJ2-1; v_gene: TRBV5-6; d_gene: TRBD1
CDR3aa: CASSVAGSGNTIYF; CDR3nt: TGTGCCAGCAGCGTAGCAGGGTCTGGAAACACCATATATTTT; abundance: -; j_gene: TRBJ1-3; v_gene: TRBV9; d_gene: -
CDR3aa: CASSLVGSASYNEQFF; CDR3nt: TGTGCCAGCAGCTTAGTTGGTAGCGCCTCCTACAATGAGCAGTTCTTC; abundance: -; j_gene: TRBJ2-1; v_gene: TRBV7-3; d_gene: -
CDR3aa: CASRPSPGKSTDTQYF; CDR3nt: TGTGCAAGTCGCCCTAGCCCGGGGAAGAGCACAGATACGCAGTATTTT; abundance: -; j_gene: TRBJ2-3; v_gene: TRBV12-2; d_gene: -
CDR3aa: CASSPVEGATDTQYF; CDR3nt: TGTGCCAGCAGTCCGGTTGAGGGGGCCACAGATACGCAGTATTTT; abundance: -; j_gene: TRBJ2-3; v_gene: TRBV28; d_gene: TRBD1
CDR3aa: CSGQGRYEQYF; CDR3nt: TGCAGCGGACAGGGGCGCTACGAGCAGTACTTC; abundance: -; j_gene: TRBJ2-7; v_gene: TRBV29-1; d_gene: TRBD1
CDR3aa: CASSLRGTAYGYTF; CDR3nt: TGTGCCAGCAGTTTACGGGGGACAGCCTATGGCTACACCTTC; abundance: -; j_gene: TRBJ1-2; v_gene: TRBV28; d_gene: TRBD1
CDR3aa: CASSTATGGQETQYF; CDR3nt: TGTGCCAGCAGCACAGCGACAGGGGGACAAGAGACCCAGTACTTC; abundance: -; j_gene: TRBJ2-5; v_gene: TRBV28; d_gene: TRBD1
CDR3aa: CASSLGNSGRGETQYF; CDR3nt: TGTGCCAGCAGTTTGGGGAATAGCGGGCGGGGAGAGACCCAGTACTTC; abundance: -; j_gene: TRBJ2-5; v_gene: TRBV27; d_gene: TRBD2
CDR3aa: CASSLDSGQGYEQYF; CDR3nt: TGTGCCAGCAGCTTAGATTCTGGACAGGGCTACGAGCAGTACTTC; abundance: -; j_gene: TRBJ2-7; v_gene: TRBV7-2; d_gene: TRBD1
CDR3aa: CASSDSPNTGELFF; CDR3nt: TGTGCCAGCAGTGACTCTCCAAACACCGGGGAGCTGTTTTTT; abundance: -; j_gene: TRBJ2-2; v_gene: TRBV6-4; d_gene: -
CDR3aa: CASSGDSSTDTQYF; CDR3nt: TGCGCCAGCAGTGGGGACAGCAGCACAGATACGCAGTATTTT; abundance: -; j_gene: TRBJ2-3; v_gene: TRBV10-2; d_gene: TRBD1
CDR3aa: CASSPRLLQETQYF; CDR3nt: TGTGCCAGCTCACCCAGACTGCTACAAGAGACCCAGTACTTC; abundance: once; j_gene: TRBJ2-5; v_gene: TRBV18; d_gene: -
CDR3aa: CASSLASPGSNQPQHF; CDR3nt: TGTGCCAGCAGCTTGGCCAGTCCGGGTAGCAATCAGCCCCAGCATTTT; abundance: many; j_gene: TRBJ1-5; v_gene: TRBV5-6; d_gene: -